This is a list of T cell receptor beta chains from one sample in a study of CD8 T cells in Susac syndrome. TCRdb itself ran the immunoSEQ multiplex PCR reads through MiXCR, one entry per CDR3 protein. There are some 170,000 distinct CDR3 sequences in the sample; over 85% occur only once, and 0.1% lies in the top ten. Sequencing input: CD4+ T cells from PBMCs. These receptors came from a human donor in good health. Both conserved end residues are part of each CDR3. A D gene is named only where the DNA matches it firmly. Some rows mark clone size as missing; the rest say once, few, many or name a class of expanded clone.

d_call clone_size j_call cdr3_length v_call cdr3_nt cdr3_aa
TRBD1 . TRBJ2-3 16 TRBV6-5 TGTGCCAGCAGTTACTCACGACAGGGCCCCGGAGTTACGCAGTATTTT CASSYSRQGPGVTQYF
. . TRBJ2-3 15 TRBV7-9 TGTGCCAGCAGCTTAGTGTTTCATGGCACAGATACGCAGTATTTT CASSLVFHGTDTQYF
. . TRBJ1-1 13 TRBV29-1 TGCAGCGTCGGATGGAGGTCAGACACTGAAGCTTTCTTT CSVGWRSDTEAFF
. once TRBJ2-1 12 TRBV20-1 TGCAGTGCCCACGAAAGGGGGAATGAGCAGTTCTTC CSAHERGNEQFF
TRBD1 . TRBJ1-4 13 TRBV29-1 TGCAGCGCGGGCCGGGACAGCGGTGAAAAACTGTTTTTT CSAGRDSGEKLFF
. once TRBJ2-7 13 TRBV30 TGTGCCTGGAGTCCTTGGAGCTCCTACGAGCAGTACTTC CAWSPWSSYEQYF
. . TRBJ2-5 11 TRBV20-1 TGCAGTGCTGCCAGGGCGGAGACCCAGTACTTC CSAARAETQYF
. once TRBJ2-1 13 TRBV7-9 TGTGCCAGCAGCTTCCCAGCCCCAGGCGAGCAGTTCTTC CASSFPAPGEQFF
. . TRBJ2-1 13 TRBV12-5 TGTGCTAGTGGTTTGGGCTGGGAGGCTGAGCAGTTCTTC CASGLGWEAEQFF
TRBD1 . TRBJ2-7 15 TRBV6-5 TGTGCCAGCAGTTACGACCCCGGGACAGGCTACGAGCAGTACTTC CASSYDPGTGYEQYF
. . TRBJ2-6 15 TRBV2 TGTGCCAGCAGTCGGACGCTGGGTGGGGCCAACGTCCTGACTTTC CASSRTLGGANVLTF
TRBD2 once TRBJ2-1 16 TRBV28 TGTGCCAGCAGTCCCAATAGCGGGAGGGCCTCCAATGAGCAGTTCTTC CASSPNSGRASNEQFF
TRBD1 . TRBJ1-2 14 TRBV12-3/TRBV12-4 TGTGCCAGCAGAGGCACAGGGGGCACCTATGGCTACACCTTC CASRGTGGTYGYTF
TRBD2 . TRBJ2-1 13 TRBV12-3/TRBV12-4 TGTGCCAGCAGACCCACTAGCGGGAGGGCCCGGTTCTTC CASRPTSGRARFF
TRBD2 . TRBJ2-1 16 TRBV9 TGTGCCAGCAGCGCCACTAGCGTACTGGCTTACAATGAGCAGTTCTTC CASSATSVLAYNEQFF
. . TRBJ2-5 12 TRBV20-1 TGCAGTGCTACCCGGACTACGGGGACCCAGTACTTC CSATRTTGTQYF
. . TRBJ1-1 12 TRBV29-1 TGCAGCGTTGAAGGGGCAGGAACTGAAGCTTTCTTT CSVEGAGTEAFF
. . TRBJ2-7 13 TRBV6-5 TGTGCCAGCAGTTACGGACAGCCCTACGAGCAGTACTTC CASSYGQPYEQYF
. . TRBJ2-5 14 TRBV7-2 TGTGCCAGCACCCCCGCGAGTTCCCAAGAGACCCAGTACTTC CASTPASSQETQYF
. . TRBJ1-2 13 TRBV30 TGTGCCTGGAGTGTAGCGGGGGGCTATGGCTACACCTTC CAWSVAGGYGYTF
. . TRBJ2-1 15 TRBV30 TGTGCCTGGAGTGTACTCCTGGGGCTAGCTGCTGAGCAGTTCTTC CAWSVLLGLAAEQFF
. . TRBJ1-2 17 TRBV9 TGTGCCAGCAGCCCCACTCATACCGCGGGCAATACCCTTGGCTACACCTTC CASSPTHTAGNTLGYTF
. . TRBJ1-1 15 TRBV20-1 TGCAGTCAAGGGGCAGGGTCGGAGGGAGGCACTGAAGCTTTCTTT CSQGAGSEGGTEAFF
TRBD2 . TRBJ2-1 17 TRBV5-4 TGTGCCAGCAGGTTAGGAGGGACTAGCGGGAGTACGTATGAGCAGTTCTTC CASRLGGTSGSTYEQFF
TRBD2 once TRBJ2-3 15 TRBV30 TGTGCCTGGAACTTCCCGGGACTAACCACAGATACGCAGTATTTT CAWNFPGLTTDTQYF
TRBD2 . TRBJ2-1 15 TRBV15 TGTGCCACCAGGCCTAGCGGGAGGGGTTACAATGAGCAGTTCTTC CATRPSGRGYNEQFF
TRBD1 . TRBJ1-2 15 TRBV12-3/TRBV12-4 TGTGCCAGCAGTCCCCTTGGGACAGTTTTCTATGGCTACACCTTC CASSPLGTVFYGYTF
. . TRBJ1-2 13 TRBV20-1 TGCAGTGCTACCAACAGGGCCAGCTATGGCTACACCTTC CSATNRASYGYTF
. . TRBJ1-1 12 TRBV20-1 TGCAGTGCGACCCGGGTCAGGCCAGGGGCTTTCTTT CSATRVRPGAFF
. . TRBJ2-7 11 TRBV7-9 TGTGCCAGCAGTCCCGGACAGAAGCAGTACTTC CASSPGQKQYF
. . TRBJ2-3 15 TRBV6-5 TGTGCCAGCAGTTACTCTGGCCGTAGAGGAGATACGCAGTATTTT CASSYSGRRGDTQYF
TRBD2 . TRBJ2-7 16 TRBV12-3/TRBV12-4 TGTGCCAGCAGTCCCCGCCTAGCGGGAGCGTCCTACGAGCAGTACTTC CASSPRLAGASYEQYF
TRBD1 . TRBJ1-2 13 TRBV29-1 TGCAGCGTTGAAGGCAGGGGGGACTATGGCTACACCTTC CSVEGRGDYGYTF
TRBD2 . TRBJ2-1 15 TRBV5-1 TGCGCCAGCAGCTGGGGAGCGGGAGCCCTTAATGAGCAGTTCTTC CASSWGAGALNEQFF
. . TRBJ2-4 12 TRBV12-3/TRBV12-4 TGTGCCAGCAGTTTGTGGGGGAACATTCAGTACTTC CASSLWGNIQYF
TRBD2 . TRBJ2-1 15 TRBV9 TGTGCCAGCAGCCCAAGCGGGAGGATCGGCAATGAGCAGTTCTTC CASSPSGRIGNEQFF
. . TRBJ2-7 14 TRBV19 TGTGCCAGTAGCCACCGGGACCACTCCTACGAGCAGTACTTC CASSHRDHSYEQYF
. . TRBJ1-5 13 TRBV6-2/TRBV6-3 TGTGCCAGCGAAGACTGGGGCAATCAGCCCCAGCATTTT CASEDWGNQPQHF
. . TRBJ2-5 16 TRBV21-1 TGTGCCAGCAGCAAAGACCCCTCATTCGGGGTCGAGACCCAGTACTTC CASSKDPSFGVETQYF
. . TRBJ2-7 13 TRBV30 TGTGCCTCCACGACAGGGACTGACTACGAGCAGTACTTC CASTTGTDYEQYF
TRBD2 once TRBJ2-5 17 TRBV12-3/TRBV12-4 TGTGCCAGCAGTTCCGCCGGGACTAGCGGGCCCCAAGAGACCCAGTACTTC CASSSAGTSGPQETQYF
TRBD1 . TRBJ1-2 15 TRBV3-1 TGTGCCAGCAGCCAAGGCCTGACAGGGGCTCGGGGCTACACCTTC CASSQGLTGARGYTF
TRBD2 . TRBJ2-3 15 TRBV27 TGTGCCAGCAGTACCCGGACTAGCGGCGGGGCTACGCAGTATTTT CASSTRTSGGATQYF
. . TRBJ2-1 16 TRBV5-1 TGCGCCAGCAGCTTGGCCTCGACAGCCTACTACAATGAGCAGTTCTTC CASSLASTAYYNEQFF
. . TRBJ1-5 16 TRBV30 TGTGCCTGGAGTATACCATTCGGGACAAGGGATCAGCCCCAGCATTTT CAWSIPFGTRDQPQHF
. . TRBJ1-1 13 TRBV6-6 TGTGCCAGCAGTTACGATTCCCGCACTGAAGCTTTCTTT CASSYDSRTEAFF